These 21 T cell receptor beta chains originate from one sample sequenced in a study of T cell repertoires in cytomegalovirus infection. These receptors are not linked to any known antigen. One entry per CDR3 protein results from TCRdb running MiXCR on the reads. The sample has over 120,000 distinct CDR3 sequences, about 31% seen once; the top ten hold roughly 50%. This sample comprised CD8+ T cells from cultured PBMCs, obtained from culture after CMV antigen stimulation. All receptors come from a human donor in good health (CMV status not recorded). Some clones in this sample may be carry-over from other donors' samples.

This clonotype was detected many times. The V gene is TRBV20-1, the J gene TRBJ2-7, with no clear D. The CDR3 is made up of 13 amino acids. V lost 2 bases and J 2 bases, leaving 10 bases between the germline ends. Germline V gene data show CDR1 as DFQATT and CDR2 as SNEGSKA (reference sequence). CDR3 in amino acids: CSARTGRAYEQYF. Written as DNA, the CDR3 is TGCAGTGCTAGAACTGGAAGGGCCTACGAGCAGTACTTC.

This clonotype was observed a handful of times. The genes are TRBV6-5 and TRBJ2-5; 9 bases line up with TRBD1. The CDR3 has 15 amino acids. Germline V gives CDR1 MNHEY, CDR2 SVGAGI. The trim removed 6 bases at V and 5 bases at J, leaving 10 bases unmatched. The chain's CDR3 is CASRKTGTGWETQYF. The CDR3, as DNA: TGTGCCAGCAGGAAGACCGGGACAGGGTGGGAGACCCAGTACTTC.

V and J are TRBV6-5 and TRBJ1-1; D ambiguous. Germline V CDR1 and CDR2: MNHEY, SVGAGI. The CDR3 has 13 amino acids. V gave up 5 bases and J gave up 1 base, with 8 bases separating them. The CDR3 DNA reads TGTGCCAGCAGTCCTAATACGAACACTGAAGCTTTCTTT. Translation gives CASSPNTNTEAFF.

CDR3 nucleotides: TGCAGCGTGCGGGGAACCGGGACAAGGATCTACGAGCAGTACTTC. Protein product: CSVRGTGTRIYEQYF. The chain joins TRBV29-1 to TRBJ2-7; D is tentatively TRBD1 or TRBD2 (6 bases each). There are 15 residues in the CDR3. Germline V gene lookup returns CDR1 SQVTM and CDR2 ANQGSEA. Trimming stripped 6 bases from V and 3 bases from J, with 21 bases between.

The chain is built from TRBV9 and TRBJ1-1, with D hard to call. Per germline, CDR1 SGDLS and CDR2 YYNGEE. This CDR3 spans 14 amino acids. The V end lost 4 bases, the J end lost 0 bases, and 10 bases lay between the germline ends. The CDR3 protein is CASSSWTMNTEAFF. As DNA, the CDR3 is TGTGCCAGCAGCTCCTGGACTATGAACACTGAAGCTTTCTTT.

The V gene is TRBV5-1, the J gene TRBJ2-7; TRBD1 is a possible D gene (5 bases). The CDR3 is 15 amino acids. V was clipped by 0 bases and J by 0 bases, with 10 bases between them. Germline-derived CDR1 and CDR2 are SGHRS and YFSETQ. As DNA, the CDR3 is TGCGCCAGCAGCTTGGACAGGTCTGGCTCCTACGAGCAGTACTTC. Translated: CASSLDRSGSYEQYF. Using reference TRBV5-1 and TRBJ2-7 for the parts outside the CDR3, the full variable domain is KAGVTQTPRYLIKTRGQQVTLSCSPISGHRSVSWYQQTPGQGLQFLFEYFSETQRNKGNFPGRFSGRQFSNSRSEMNVSTLELGDSALYLCASSLDRSGSYEQYFGPGTRLTVT.

This clonotype was found many times. This chain links TRBV19 with TRBJ1-5, with TRBD1 as a possible D gene (6 bases). Germline V gene lookup returns CDR1 LNHDA and CDR2 SQIVND (reference sequence). The V end was cut by 4 bases, the J end by 3 bases, with 10 bases between. The CDR3 consists of 14 residues. In DNA, the CDR3 is TGTGCCAGTAGTAACACAGGGTACAATCAGCCCCAGCATTTT. Translated, it gives CASSNTGYNQPQHF.

V usage is TRBV27 and J usage is TRBJ2-7; D is possibly TRBD1 (5 bases). V was pared by 3 bases and J by 2 bases, with 8 bases between. CDR1 and CDR2 (germline): MNHEY, SMNVEV (reference sequence). The CDR3 loop spans 13 amino acids. CDR3 region: CASSFAGPYEQYF. Here the CDR3 DNA reads TGTGCCAGCAGTTTCGCAGGGCCCTACGAGCAGTACTTC.

There are many counts of this clonotype. The J gene is TRBJ2-3, the V gene TRBV7-2, with 14 bases fitting TRBD2. The V segment lost 5 bases and the J segment 6 bases; nucleotides outside the gene matches: 16. The CDR3 is 19 residues long. Germline V gives CDR1 SGHTA, CDR2 FQGNSA. In DNA, the CDR3 is TGTGCCAGCAGCCCTTACTATAGACTAGCGGGGGGGGTGACGGATACGCAGTATTTT. The encoded protein is CASSPYYRLAGGVTDTQYF. The full variable domain, rest sourced from reference TRBV7-2 and TRBJ2-3, is GAGVSQSPSNKVTEKGKDVELRCDPISGHTALYWYRQSLGQGLEFLIYFQGNSAPDKSGLPSDRFSAERTGGSVSTLTIQRTQQEDSAVYLCASSPYYRLAGGVTDTQYFGPGTRLTVL.

This chain connects TRBV9 to TRBJ2-7; a possible D gene is TRBD2 (5 bases). The CDR3 runs to 14 residues. CDR1 is SGDLS, CDR2 YYNGEE, per germline. Trimming removed 4 bases at V and 3 bases at J, with 14 bases between. The DNA for the CDR3 is TGTGCCAGCAGCCTCTCCGGGAACTTCTACGAGCAGTACTTC. Translating it yields CASSLSGNFYEQYF.

This clonotype showed up just once. The chain recombines TRBV11-2 with TRBJ2-3; D is perhaps TRBD1 (5 bases). The CDR3 is made up of 14 amino acids. CDR1 SGHAT and CDR2 FQNNGV come from the germline V gene. Trimming removed 5 bases at V and 0 bases at J, with 9 bases between. CDR3 amino acids: CASSLDISTDTQYF. The CDR3 DNA sequence: TGTGCCAGCAGCCTGGACATTAGCACAGATACGCAGTATTTT.

This sequence joins TRBV27 and TRBJ1-1; tentatively, D is TRBD1 (5 bases). The CDR3 has 14 residues. The germline CDR1 and CDR2 sequences are MNHEY and SMNVEV (reference sequence). With 4 bases removed from V and 2 bases from J, the gap between germline ends came to 11 bases. The CDR3 DNA sequence: TGTGCCAGCAGTTCCCCAGGGACCAACACTGAAGCTTTCTTT. Its translation: CASSSPGTNTEAFF.

This rearrangement joins TRBV20-1 to TRBJ1-1; 9 bases agree with TRBD1. V shed 5 bases, J shed 5 bases, and the junction held 15 bases outside the gene matches. Germline lookup yields CDR1 DFQATT and CDR2 SNEGSKA (reference sequence). CDR3 length: 16 amino acids. The CDR3 loop is CSADRDRERVRTEAFF. The CDR3 DNA reads as TGCAGTGCTGACCGGGACAGGGAGCGCGTCCGGACTGAAGCTTTCTTT.

This clonotype occurred many times. V gene TRBV19 combines with J gene TRBJ1-1; the D is unclear. The V end was cut by 4 bases, the J end by 5 bases, with 8 bases between. Germline CDR1 and CDR2: LNHDA and SQIVND (reference sequence). This CDR3 spans 12 amino acids. The DNA of the CDR3 is TGTGCCAGTAGTAGCCGGAGTACTGAAGCTTTCTTT. Its protein is CASSSRSTEAFF.

This clonotype was counted a few times. The chain carries TRBV12-3 or TRBV12-4 and TRBJ2-7; D is possibly TRBD2 (5 bases). The CDR3 spans 14 residues. Deletions cut 1 base from V and 6 bases from J, with 13 bases between. The chain's CDR3 is CASSLGTGSSEQYF. CDR3 coding DNA: TGTGCCAGCAGTTTAGGTACGGGATCTAGCGAGCAGTACTTC.

This clonotype was counted ten times or more. The chain employs TRBV12-3 or TRBV12-4 and TRBJ2-1; D not certain. The CDR3 spans 14 residues. Trimming shortened V by 5 bases and J by 2 bases, and 10 bases separated the two germline ends. The CDR3 region is CASSADGTYNEQFF. CDR3 nucleotides: TGTGCCAGCAGTGCCGACGGTACCTACAATGAGCAGTTCTTC.

This rearrangement joins TRBV3-1 to TRBJ1-2; maybe TRBD1 (6 bases). CDR1 LGHDT and CDR2 YNNKEL come from the germline V gene (reference sequence). The CDR3 consists of 15 residues. The germline V and J ends were trimmed by 0 bases and 3 bases, with 11 bases remaining between them. This chain's CDR3 is CASSQDYRADYGYTF. In nucleotides, the CDR3 is TGTGCCAGCAGCCAAGATTACAGGGCTGACTATGGCTACACCTTC. Variable domain in full (rest from reference TRBV3-1 and TRBJ1-2): DTAVSQTPKYLVTQMGNDKSIKCEQNLGHDTMYWYKQDSKKFLKIMFSYNNKELIINETVPNRFSPKSPDKAHLNLHINSLELGDSAVYFCASSQDYRADYGYTFGSGTRLTVV.

The chain recombines TRBV2 with TRBJ1-3; D ambiguous. The germline V gene encodes CDR1 SNHLY and CDR2 FYNNEI. Between the trimmed V and J ends, which lost 4 bases and 0 bases, there was a span of 16 bases. This CDR3 spans 17 amino acids. CDR3: CASSGTQVEISGNTIYF. The CDR3 DNA reads as TGTGCCAGCAGTGGCACCCAGGTCGAGATCTCTGGAAACACCATATATTTT.

The chain uses TRBV3-1 and TRBJ1-1; tentatively, D is TRBD1 (5 bases). Germline V gene data show CDR1 as LGHDT and CDR2 as YNNKEL (reference sequence). The length of the CDR3 is 15 residues. Trimming removed 0 bases from V and 1 base from J, with 9 bases in between. As DNA, the CDR3 is TGTGCCAGCAGCCAAGAGGGGGGGTCGAACACTGAAGCTTTCTTT. Translated, it gives CASSQEGGSNTEAFF.

This clonotype was observed a handful of times. V usage is TRBV10-3 and J usage is TRBJ2-1; 7 nucleotides align to TRBD2. This CDR3 has 16 residues. Unmatched junction bases numbered 11, after V lost 0 bases and J lost 9 bases. Per the germline V gene, CDR1 is ENHRY and CDR2 is SYGVKD. The CDR3 loop is CAISESPSTSFGEQFF. In nucleotides, the CDR3 is TGTGCCATCAGTGAGTCTCCCTCGACTAGCTTCGGTGAGCAGTTCTTC.

This clonotype occurred a few times. CDR3 region: CASSLGINQPQHF. The CDR3 nucleotides read TGTGCCAGCAGTTTGGGTATTAATCAGCCCCAGCATTTT. The chain employs TRBV6-2 or TRBV6-3 and TRBJ1-5; no firm D call. CDR3 length: 13 residues. The germline V gene encodes CDR1 MNHEY and CDR2 SVGEGT. V was pared by 4 bases and J by 4 bases, with 8 bases between.